This T cell receptor (beta chain) was recovered during a study of early T cells in non-severe SARS-CoV-2 infection. This clonotype was observed at least ten times. V was shortened by 2 bases and J by 3 bases, with 4 bases between the two germline ends. Germline CDR1 MNHNY, CDR2 SVGAGI (reference sequence). The CDR3 is 13 residues long. The TCR library protocol attached unique molecular identifiers to the individual cDNA molecules. TCRdb analysed the 5' RACE reads with MiXCR anew, one entry per CDR3 protein. The sample yields approximately 70,000 distinct CDR3 sequences, about 5% seen once. The chain is built from TRBV6-6 and TRBJ1-4, with D uncertain. Source: whole blood, taken at baseline. The sequence was obtained from an adult who was a healthcare worker with PCR-confirmed SARS-CoV-2 infection or an uninfected control (not recorded which). The CDR3 here is CASSYRPNEKLFF. The CDR3 DNA sequence: TGTGCCAGCAGTTACCGGCCTAATGAAAAACTGTTTTTT.